The entry that follows covers one TCR beta chain sequence. Antigen: not known. This specimen belongs to a study of T cells expressing NK-cell markers. Whole-study context: It was sorted CD3+CD56+NKG2C+, CD3+CD56+NKG2C- and CD3+CD56-NKG2C+ T cells that supplied the TCR beta repertoires. The study's findings and limits: It was still unclear whether expanded NKG2C+ T cell clones were HCMV specific. Dominant NKG2C+ clonotypes in five or six donors made up about 1.0-8% of CD8+ T cells.

The CDR3 is made up of 18 amino acids. Per germline, CDR1 SGHVS and CDR2 FQNEAQ. What made the TCR beta cDNA was 5'RACE template switching with UMIs. TCRdb reanalyzed the 5' RACE reads, giving one entry per CDR3 protein sequence and no DNA. This repertoire comprises 550,000 to 600,000 distinct CDR3 sequences; its ten largest clones make up roughly 3.4%. The material sequenced was blood T cells: a sorted CD56 or NKG2C T cell subset, CD4+ or CD8+ T cells, or bulk PBMC T cells (not recorded which). The clonotype was recovered from a man between 18 and 29 years old in good health. The genes are TRBV7-8 and TRBJ2-5; TCRdb selects TRBD2, and the lack of DNA leaves this call unchecked. This CDR3 reads CASSSVAGMTSVEETQYF.